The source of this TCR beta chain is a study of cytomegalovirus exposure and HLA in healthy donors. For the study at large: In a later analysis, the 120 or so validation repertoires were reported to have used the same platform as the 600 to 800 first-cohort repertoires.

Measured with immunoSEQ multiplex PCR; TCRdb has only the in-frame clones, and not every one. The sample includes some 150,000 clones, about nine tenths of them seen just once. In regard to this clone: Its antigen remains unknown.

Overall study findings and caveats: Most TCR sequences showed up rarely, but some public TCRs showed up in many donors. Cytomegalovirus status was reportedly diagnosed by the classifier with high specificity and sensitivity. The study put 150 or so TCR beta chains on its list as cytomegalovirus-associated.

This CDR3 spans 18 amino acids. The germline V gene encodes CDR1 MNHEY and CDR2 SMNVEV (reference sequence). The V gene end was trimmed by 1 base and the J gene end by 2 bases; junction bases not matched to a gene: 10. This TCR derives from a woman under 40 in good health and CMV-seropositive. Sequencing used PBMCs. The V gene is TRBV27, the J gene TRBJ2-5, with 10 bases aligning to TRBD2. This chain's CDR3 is CASSLWASGGRQQETQYF. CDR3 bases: TGTGCCAGCAGTTTATGGGCTAGCGGGGGCCGTCAACAAGAGACCCAGTACTTC.